The 26 T cell receptor beta chains presented below share a single source sample, sequenced in a study of cytomegalovirus exposure and HLA in healthy donors. PCR primers comprised 60 Vbeta and 13 Jbeta primers. Sequenced by immunoSEQ multiplex PCR; TCRdb stores in-frame clones only, minus some. In the table there are 150,000 to 200,000 clones, around three quarters of which are singletons. Sequencing was carried out using PBMCs. The receptors here all came from a boy aged 10-17 years in good health and CMV-seronegative.

This CDR3 is CASSALTGNSPLHF. The CDR3 DNA reads as TGTGCCAGCAGCGCCCTTACAGGGAATTCACCCCTCCACTTT. The rearrangement uses TRBV9 and TRBJ1-6, with a tentative D call TRBD1 (6 bases). The length of the CDR3 is 14 residues. Per the germline V gene, CDR1 is SGDLS and CDR2 is YYNGEE. V was shortened by 3 bases and J by 7 bases, with 11 bases between the two germline ends.

V usage is TRBV6-5 and J usage is TRBJ2-1; the match to TRBD2 covers 10 bases. V lost 6 bases, J lost 9 bases, and 11 bases stayed unmatched. This CDR3 spans 15 amino acids. Germline assignment: CDR1 MNHEY and CDR2 SVGAGI. The DNA of the CDR3 is TGTGCCAGCAGAAGCGGGGGGGCTTCATCCAGTGAGCAGTTCTTC. Its translation: CASRSGGASSSEQFF.

The rearrangement joins TRBV5-1 to TRBJ2-2; 11 nucleotides align to TRBD1. In germline, CDR1 is SGHRS, CDR2 YFSETQ. The ends lost 2 bases at V and 3 bases at J; junction bases unmatched: 3. There are 16 residues in the CDR3. The CDR3 bases are TGCGCCAGCAGCTTACTGGGACAGGGGGACACCGGGGAGCTGTTTTTT. Residues: CASSLLGQGDTGELFF.

J is TRBJ2-7 and V is TRBV6-6; TRBD1 matches 10 bases. Losses at the gene ends were 2 bases for V and 6 bases for J; bases not matched to a gene: 1. The length of the CDR3 is 13 residues. Germline V gene lookup returns CDR1 MNHNY and CDR2 SVGAGI (reference sequence). This CDR3 reads CASSYRDRGEQYF. CDR3 DNA sequence: TGTGCCAGCAGTTACCGGGACAGGGGCGAGCAGTACTTC.

The gene calls are TRBV15 and TRBJ1-2, with D perhaps matching TRBD1 (5 bases). This CDR3 is built from 15 residues. Trimming took 0 bases from V and 2 from J, leaving 10 bases between them. The germline gives CDR1 LNHNV, CDR2 YYDKDF (reference sequence). CDR3 nucleotides: TGTGCCACCAGCAGAGACAGGGTGAGGAACTATGGCTACACCTTC. It is translated as CATSRDRVRNYGYTF.

The chain recombines TRBV2 with TRBJ2-1, with 8 bases lining up with TRBD2. The trim removed 7 bases at V and 0 bases at J, leaving 5 bases unmatched. Germline V gene data show CDR1 as SNHLY and CDR2 as FYNNEI. The CDR3 has 15 amino acids. CDR3 amino acids: CASIGSGSSYNEQFF. The CDR3 nucleotides read TGTGCCAGCATTGGAAGCGGGAGCTCCTACAATGAGCAGTTCTTC.

This clone was seen a single time. This chain connects TRBV6-6 to TRBJ1-2; D may be TRBD1 (5 bases). CDR3 length equals 14 residues. Germline lookup yields CDR1 MNHNY and CDR2 SVGAGI (reference sequence). Trimming took 0 bases from V and 6 from J, leaving 11 bases between them. This CDR3 reads CASSYSSGGNGYTF. The CDR3, as DNA: TGTGCCAGCAGTTACTCGTCGGGGGGGAATGGCTACACCTTC.

The J gene is TRBJ2-1, the V gene TRBV9; TRBD2 agrees at 7 bases. The V gene's germline CDR1 is SGDLS and CDR2 YYNGEE. V gave up 2 bases and J gave up 6 bases; unmatched junction bases: 17. The CDR3 is 18 residues long. CDR3 DNA sequence: TGTGCCAGCAGCGTCGTGGCGGGAGAGCACGCCGCTCGCAATGAGCAGTTCTTC. Translation gives CASSVVAGEHAARNEQFF.

In nucleotides, the CDR3 is TGTGCCAGTAGTATCGGGGTGAGCCAGCGGGGTACGCAGTATTTT. This translates into CASSIGVSQRGTQYF. The V gene is TRBV19, the J gene TRBJ2-3, with 7 positions matching TRBD2. The CDR3 runs to 15 residues. The germline V gene encodes CDR1 LNHDA and CDR2 SQIVND (reference sequence). The V and J ends lost 3 bases and 8 bases, in that order; junction bases with no gene match: 11.

This clone was observed a single time. The V call is TRBV29-1, the J call TRBJ2-5; D possibly corresponds to TRBD2 (5 bases). Trimming shortened V by 4 bases and J by 4 bases, and 13 bases separated the two germline ends. CDR3 size: 13 residues. Per germline, CDR1 SQVTM and CDR2 ANQGSEA. CDR3 nucleotide sequence: TGCAGCGTTGCGAAAGGCGGGCGAGAGACCCAGTACTTC. Translating it yields CSVAKGGRETQYF.

As concerns this clone: Other DNA sequences in the same sample also yield this CDR3. This rearrangement joins TRBV6-4 to TRBJ2-7; D is perhaps TRBD1 (5 bases). Germline lookup yields CDR1 MRHNA and CDR2 SNTAGT. The V end lost 1 base, the J end lost 5 bases, and 18 bases lay between the germline ends. The CDR3 covers 16 residues. The DNA for the CDR3 is TGTGCCAGCAGTGACTGGCAGGGTAGGACGTGTGACGAGCAGTACTTC. As protein: CASSDWQGRTCDEQYF.

This chain connects TRBV4-3 to TRBJ2-5, with D perhaps matching TRBD1 (5 bases). The CDR3 length is 16 residues. Germline V gene sequence: CDR1 LGHNA, CDR2 YSLEER. Trimming removed 0 bases at V and 5 bases at J, with 16 bases between. This chain's CDR3 is CASSQDLLGRGETQYF. In DNA, the CDR3 is TGCGCCAGCAGCCAAGATCTCTTGGGAAGGGGTGAGACCCAGTACTTC.

The chain has TRBV30 and TRBJ1-6, with D perhaps matching TRBD1 (6 bases). The germline V gene encodes CDR1 GTSNPN and CDR2 SVGIG (reference sequence). The germline V and J ends were trimmed by 1 base and 5 bases, with 18 bases remaining between them. The CDR3 spans 17 residues. The CDR3 region is CAWSGLWTVMDNSPLHF. The CDR3 DNA sequence: TGTGCCTGGAGTGGACTCTGGACAGTAATGGATAATTCACCCCTCCACTTT.

The rearrangement joins TRBV11-1 to TRBJ1-2, with no clear D. The V and J ends lost 5 bases and 0 bases respectively, with 10 bases between them. This CDR3 has 14 amino acids. Germline V gene lookup returns CDR1 SGHAT and CDR2 FQDESV (reference sequence). CDR3 DNA: TGTGCCAGCAGCCAAAACGTAGCTAACTATGGCTACACCTTC. Translated: CASSQNVANYGYTF.

This clone was recorded once. The V and J genes are TRBV19 and TRBJ1-4; D is perhaps TRBD1 (5 bases). V lost 7 bases to trimming and J lost 7 bases, with 19 bases between them. This CDR3 comprises 15 residues. Germline V gene sequence: CDR1 LNHDA, CDR2 SQIVND (reference sequence). Here the CDR3 reads CASTLIGGLGEKLFF. In nucleotides, the CDR3 is TGTGCCAGTACTCTCATCGGGGGTTTGGGTGAAAAACTGTTTTTT. Using reference TRBV19 and TRBJ1-4 for the parts outside the CDR3, the full variable domain is DGGITQSPKYLFRKEGQNVTLSCEQNLNHDAMYWYRQDPGQGLRLIYYSQIVNDFQKGDIAEGYSVSREKKESFPLTVTSAQKNPTAFYLCASTLIGGLGEKLFFGSGTQLSVL.

About this clone: The junction departs from the called germline gene at one end, perhaps through a read error. This CDR3 is also generated by other DNA sequences in the sample. CDR3 sequence: CAWSVAGPWEKLFF. The CDR3 nucleotides are TGTGCCTGGAGTGTGGCGGGCCCGTGGGAAAAGCTGTTTTTT. This chain links TRBV30 with TRBJ1-4; D unclear. The germline V gene has CDR1 GTSNPN and CDR2 SVGIG (reference sequence). The CDR3 has 14 residues.

The chain combines TRBV5-1 with TRBJ2-7; 10 nucleotides align to TRBD2. Per germline, CDR1 SGHRS and CDR2 YFSETQ. This CDR3 contains 14 residues. The J segment lost 4 bases and the V segment lost 2 bases, leaving 3 bases of the junction unmatched. CDR3 residues: CASSFSGGKYEQYF. Here the CDR3 DNA reads TGCGCCAGCAGCTTTAGCGGGGGGAAGTACGAGCAGTACTTC.

CDR3 in DNA: TGTGCCATGAAGCGAGCAGCTAGCACAGATACGCAGTATTTT. Encoded protein: CAMKRAASTDTQYF. The chain combines TRBV2 with TRBJ2-3, with D uncertain. The CDR3 totals 14 residues. Trimming cost V 10 bases and J 0 bases, with 14 bases left between them. From germline, CDR1 is SNHLY and CDR2 FYNNEI.

This clone appeared a single time. The chain joins TRBV11-3 to TRBJ2-5; TRBD1 matches 8 bases. Looked up from germline, CDR1 is SGHNT and CDR2 is YENEEA. With 1 base clipped from V and 6 bases from J, the junction kept 7 bases outside the gene matches. The CDR3 has 15 amino acids. Here the CDR3 DNA reads TGTGCCAGCAGCTTAGGACAGGGGAAGGGGAAGACCCAGTACTTC. As protein: CASSLGQGKGKTQYF.

This clone showed up just once. The chain has TRBV7-6 and TRBJ2-7; 9 nucleotides line up with TRBD1. Germline V gives CDR1 SGHVS, CDR2 FNYEAQ. V was pared by 5 bases and J by 1 base, with 3 bases of the junction left unmatched. The CDR3 is made up of 14 amino acids. The CDR3 DNA is TGTGCCAGCAGCCCAGACAGGGGGTCCTACGAGCAGTACTTC. This gives the protein CASSPDRGSYEQYF.

This clone showed up just a few times. The chain employs TRBV27 and TRBJ2-7, with TRBD1 identical over 10 bases. Per germline, CDR1 MNHEY and CDR2 SMNVEV (reference sequence). V shed 8 bases, J shed 6 bases, and the junction held 10 bases outside the gene matches. The CDR3 extends over 14 amino acids. CDR3 in amino acids: CASAPGTGVSEQYF. The CDR3 DNA sequence: TGTGCCAGCGCCCCCGGGACAGGGGTCTCCGAGCAGTACTTC.

The V call is TRBV7-6, the J call TRBJ2-7; TRBD2 might be the D (6 bases). This CDR3 is built from 15 residues. Trimming took off 2 bases at V and 4 bases at J, with 15 bases between the two ends. Germline V CDR1 and CDR2: SGHVS, FNYEAQ. The CDR3 region is CASSLQLAGGYEQYF. The CDR3 nucleotides read TGTGCCAGCAGCTTACAACTAGCAGGAGGGTACGAGCAGTACTTC.

This clone occurred a few times. The chain couples TRBV5-4 to TRBJ1-1, with D maybe TRBD1 (5 bases). The germline gives CDR1 SGHNT, CDR2 YYREEE (reference sequence). This CDR3 has 15 residues. Trimming stripped 0 bases from V and 11 bases from J, with 20 bases between. CDR3 amino acids: CASSLGPVDKKLAFF. Written as DNA, the CDR3 is TGTGCCAGCAGCTTGGGCCCCGTGGACAAAAAATTGGCTTTCTTT.

The chain joins TRBV9 to TRBJ2-2; TRBD1 agrees at 10 bases. There are 16 residues in the CDR3. With 2 bases clipped from V and 5 bases from J, the junction kept 6 bases outside the gene matches. CDR1 SGDLS and CDR2 YYNGEE come from the germline V gene. Here the CDR3 DNA reads TGTGCCAGCAGCGTCGGGACAGGGGCCGGAACCGGGGAGCTGTTTTTT. Translated: CASSVGTGAGTGELFF.

V and J are TRBV7-3 and TRBJ1-1, with TRBD1 matching 8 bases. The germline gives CDR1 SGHTA, CDR2 FQGTGA. Losses at the gene ends were 0 bases for V and 8 bases for J; bases not matched to a gene: 2. CDR3 size: 13 residues. The CDR3 coding sequence is TGTGCCAGCAGCTTAACGGCAGGGGGCGAAGCTTTCTTT. This encodes CASSLTAGGEAFF.

The CDR3: CASSYSMQGFYTF. DNA of the CDR3: TGTGCCAGCAGTTACTCGATGCAGGGATTCTACACCTTC. The chain joins TRBV6-5 to TRBJ1-2; D is possibly TRBD1 (5 bases). This CDR3 is built from 13 residues. Deletions cut 0 bases from V and 10 bases from J, with 12 bases between. Germline CDR1 MNHEY, CDR2 SVGAGI.